A single sample gave rise to the 23 T cell receptor beta chains below, sequenced in a study of T cells expressing NK-cell markers. Following a re-call of the 5' RACE reads, TCRdb has one entry per CDR3 protein and lacks DNA. The sample table sets out 350,000 to 450,000 distinct CDR3 sequences. Sequencing used blood T cells: a sorted CD56 or NKG2C T cell subset, CD4+ or CD8+ T cells, or bulk PBMC T cells (not recorded which). Receptor source: a man aged 18-75 years in good health.

The rearrangement joins TRBV27 to TRBJ1-1; the D call of TRBD1 rests on TCRdb alone, since no DNA is present to check it. The germline V gene has CDR1 MNHEY and CDR2 SMNVEV (reference sequence). There are 14 residues in the CDR3. The CDR3 loop reads CASRRTGRNTEAFF.

The V gene is TRBV7-9, the J gene TRBJ2-7; TCRdb proposes TRBD2, but this gene call is untestable without DNA. This CDR3 has 15 residues. In germline, CDR1 is SEHNR, CDR2 FQNEAQ (reference sequence). The chain's CDR3 is CASSTPSGGTYEQYF. Using reference TRBV7-9 and TRBJ2-7 for the parts outside the CDR3, the full variable domain is DTGVSQNPRHKITKRGQNVTFRCDPISEHNRLYWYRQTLGQGPEFLTYFQNEAQLEKSRLLSDRFSAERPKGSFSTLEIQRTEQGDSAMYLCASSTPSGGTYEQYFGPGTRLTVT.

This chain connects TRBV2 to TRBJ2-1. The CDR3 has 15 residues. Germline CDR1 reads SNHLY; CDR2 reads FYNNEI. The CDR3 sequence: CASTHGGFWNNEQFF.

The J gene is TRBJ2-5, the V gene TRBV20-1; TCRdb gives TRBD1 as the D gene, but with no DNA this cannot be confirmed. Germline assignment: CDR1 DFQATT and CDR2 SNEGSKA (reference sequence). CDR3 length: 14 residues. The CDR3 reads CSARDTPRRETQYF.

This chain joins TRBV27 and TRBJ2-2; TCRdb designates TRBD1, a call that cannot be tested without DNA. The CDR3 spans 15 residues. Germline CDR1 is MNHEY and CDR2 is SMNVEV (reference sequence). The CDR3: CASSPRDRGPGELFF.

V and J are TRBV4-1 and TRBJ1-2; TCRdb calls TRBD1, which cannot be checked without DNA. Germline values: CDR1 MGHRA, CDR2 YSYEKL. The CDR3 loop spans 13 amino acids. The chain's CDR3 is CASSPMDRDGYTF.

The chain links TRBV7-3 to TRBJ2-7; TCRdb lists TRBD1, though no DNA is available to test this call. CDR1 and CDR2 from the germline V gene are SGHTA and FQGTGA. The CDR3 is 14 amino acids. The CDR3 spells CASSPDRDSYEQYF. The full variable domain, completed using reference TRBV7-3 and TRBJ2-7, is GAGVSQTPSNKVTEKGKYVELRCDPISGHTALYWYRQSLGQGPEFLIYFQGTGAADDSGLPNDRFFAVRPEGSVSTLKIQRTERGDSAVYLCASSPDRDSYEQYFGPGTRLTVT.

The genes are TRBV18 and TRBJ2-2. The CDR3 extends over 16 amino acids. From germline, CDR1 is KGHSH and CDR2 LQKENI. CDR3 protein: CASSPSRQSNTGELFF.

The rearrangement links TRBV7-8 to TRBJ2-1; TCRdb selects TRBD2, and the lack of DNA leaves this call unchecked. Germline CDR1 and CDR2: SGHVS and FQNEAQ. The CDR3 length is 16 residues. This CDR3 is CASSLIAGGKVNEQFF.

The V gene is TRBV6-5, the J gene TRBJ1-3; TCRdb proposes TRBD1, but this gene call is untestable without DNA. CDR1 is MNHEY, CDR2 SVGAGI, per germline. This CDR3 region has 15 residues. The CDR3: CASSYGRGYGNTIYF.

This chain joins TRBV5-1 and TRBJ2-3; the TCRdb call, TRBD1, lacks DNA for checking. CDR1 and CDR2 (germline): SGHRS, YFSETQ. The CDR3 contains 14 residues. CDR3 loop: CASSVTRQTDTQYF.

The chain employs TRBV20-1 and TRBJ1-4; the TCRdb D gene call, TRBD1, has no DNA to confirm it. The CDR3 has 13 residues. Per germline, CDR1 DFQATT and CDR2 SNEGSKA (reference sequence). CDR3 region: CSARERPGEKLFF.

The J gene is TRBJ2-6, the V gene TRBV7-3. Germline V gene lookup returns CDR1 SGHTA and CDR2 FQGTGA. The CDR3 sequence is 15 residues long. CDR3 sequence reads: CASSEKISGANVLTF.

The genes are TRBV29-1 and TRBJ1-1; the D gene TCRdb calls, TRBD1, cannot be checked with no DNA. The CDR3 sequence is 13 residues long. The germline V gene encodes CDR1 SQVTM and CDR2 ANQGSEA. CDR3: CSVEPDRLTEAFF. The entire variable domain, with the rest obtained from reference TRBV29-1 and TRBJ1-1, is as follows: SAVISQKPSRDICQRGTSLTIQCQVDSQVTMMFWYRQQPGQSLTLIATANQGSEATYESGFVIDKFPISRPNLTFSTLTVSNMSPEDSSIYLCSVEPDRLTEAFFGQGTRLTVV.

The chain carries TRBV20-1 and TRBJ2-1; TCRdb returns TRBD1, unconfirmable since there is no DNA. This CDR3 spans 14 amino acids. Germline V gene lookup returns CDR1 DFQATT and CDR2 SNEGSKA (reference sequence). The CDR3 loop reads CSAPGRGSYNEQFF.

V is TRBV12-3 or TRBV12-4 and J is TRBJ2-5; TCRdb's assignment of TRBD1 cannot be checked, as there is no DNA. The CDR3 loop spans 14 amino acids. This CDR3 is CASSLDGGRGTQYF.

The J gene is TRBJ1-6, the V gene TRBV5-6; TCRdb outputs TRBD1, but without DNA this stays unchecked. Germline CDR1 SGHDT, CDR2 YYEEEE. CDR3 length: 15 amino acids. The chain's CDR3 is CASRRTGGYNSPLHF.

V usage is TRBV3-1 and J usage is TRBJ1-2; the TCRdb D gene call, TRBD1, has no DNA to confirm it. The CDR3 length is 18 residues. Germline lookup yields CDR1 LGHDT and CDR2 YNNKEL (reference sequence). CDR3 residues: CASSLLTGTGFVPYGYTF.

V usage is TRBV24-1 and J usage is TRBJ2-1; TCRdb's D call of TRBD1 is untestable without DNA. The CDR3 sequence is 16 residues long. CDR1 is KGHDR and CDR2 is SFDVKD in the germline V gene. The CDR3 sequence is CATSDLGDGDYNEQFF.

This chain connects TRBV29-1 to TRBJ1-5. The CDR3 is made up of 15 amino acids. Germline assignment: CDR1 SQVTM and CDR2 ANQGSEA. The CDR3: CSVAGGFRRNQPQHF.

The chain is built from TRBV7-9 and TRBJ2-7; there is no DNA to check the TCRdb D call of TRBD1. The germline CDR1 and CDR2 sequences are SEHNR and FQNEAQ (reference sequence). The CDR3 is 16 amino acids. CDR3 in amino acids: CASSYSDRGLNYEQYF.

The chain carries TRBV30 and TRBJ2-7; lacking DNA, the TRBD1 call made by TCRdb goes unchecked. This CDR3 is 11 amino acids long. From germline, CDR1 is GTSNPN and CDR2 SVGIG (reference sequence). CDR3 residues: CAWSGEGEQYF.

The CDR3 here is CASSLVAGGAGQPQHF. This sequence joins TRBV5-1 and TRBJ1-5; TCRdb names TRBD1, which stays unverified in the absence of DNA. CDR1 SGHRS and CDR2 YFSETQ come from the germline V gene. This CDR3 is 16 amino acids long.